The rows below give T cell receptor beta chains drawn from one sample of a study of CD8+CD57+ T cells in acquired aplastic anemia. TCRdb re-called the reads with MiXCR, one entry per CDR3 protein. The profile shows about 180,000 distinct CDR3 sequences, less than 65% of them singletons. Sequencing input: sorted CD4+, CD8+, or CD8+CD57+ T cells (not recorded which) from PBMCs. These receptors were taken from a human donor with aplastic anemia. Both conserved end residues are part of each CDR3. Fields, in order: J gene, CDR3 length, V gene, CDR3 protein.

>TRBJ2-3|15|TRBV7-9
CASSFRSAGRDTQYF
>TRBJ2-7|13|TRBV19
CASKSRGSDEQYF
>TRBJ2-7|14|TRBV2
CASRGVGPSYEQYF
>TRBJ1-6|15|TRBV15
CATSRIVQGKSPLHF
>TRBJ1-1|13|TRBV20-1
CSAREGSNTEAFF
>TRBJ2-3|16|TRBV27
CASTSGTSGITDTQYF
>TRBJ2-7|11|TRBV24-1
CATSLGGEQYF
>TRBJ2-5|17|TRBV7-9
CASSGWFRTGDRETQYF
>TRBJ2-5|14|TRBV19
CASSRRLVEETQYF
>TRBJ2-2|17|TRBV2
CASRYFGTPANTGELFF
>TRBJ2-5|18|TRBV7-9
CASSLEGLGSRDQETQYF
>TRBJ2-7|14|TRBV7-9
CASSPSDTSYEQYF
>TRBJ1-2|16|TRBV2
CASSLNGRMEPYGYTF
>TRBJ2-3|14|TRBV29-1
CSVEKEFTTDTQYF
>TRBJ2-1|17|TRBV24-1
CATSDLGRTSGKIGQFF
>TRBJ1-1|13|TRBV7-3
CASSLGRGAEAFF
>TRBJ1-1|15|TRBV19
CASSWQRDRGTEAFF
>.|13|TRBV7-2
CASSRTVALEQFF